Below, 6 T cell receptor beta chains from the same sample are listed, as sequenced in a study of blood T cells in healthy people across ages. Using a J-beta primer mix together with a sample-barcoded 5' primer, a second PCR was run for about 6 to 12 cycles. From the 5' RACE reads, TCRdb called clonotypes with MiXCR, one entry per CDR3 protein. The sample carries about 1.7 million distinct CDR3 sequences, over 25% recorded once. The sample taken for sequencing was blood. All receptors derive from a woman in her 30s in good health.

The chain employs TRBV9 and TRBJ2-1, with 8 positions matching TRBD2. The better agreement between TRBJ2-7 and the DNA end casts doubt on the J call. CDR3 length equals 16 residues. The germline V gene has CDR1 SGDLS and CDR2 YYNGEE. As DNA, the CDR3 is TGTGCCAGCAGCCACGGTAGCGGGATGGTAGGAGATGAGCAGTACTTC. Protein: CASSHGSGMVGDEQYF.

This clonotype has at least ten counts. This chain links TRBV7-2 with TRBJ2-1; maybe TRBD2 (6 bases). Germline V lookup: CDR1 SGHTA, CDR2 FQGNSA. The V end was cut by 7 bases, the J end by 8 bases, with 18 bases between. This CDR3 region has 14 residues. For the CDR3, the DNA is TGTGCCAGCAAGGGATTAGCGGTCTTCGATGAGCAGTTCTTC. It yields the protein CASKGLAVFDEQFF. The whole variable domain, remainder taken from reference TRBV7-2 and TRBJ2-1, is GAGVSQSPSNKVTEKGKDVELRCDPISGHTALYWYRQSLGQGLEFLIYFQGNSAPDKSGLPSDRFSAERTGGSVSTLTIQRTQQEDSAVYLCASKGLAVFDEQFFGPGTRLTVL.

This rearrangement joins TRBV11-2 to TRBJ2-1, with D unresolved. Trimming removed 5 bases at V and 4 bases at J, with 15 bases between. This CDR3 contains 15 residues. Looked up from germline, CDR1 is SGHAT and CDR2 is FQNNGV. The CDR3 sequence is CASSLSGPLYNEQFF. The CDR3 DNA reads as TGTGCCAGCAGCCTCTCCGGGCCCCTGTACAATGAGCAGTTCTTC.

The chain employs TRBV7-2 and TRBJ2-3; D not certain. CDR3 size: 13 residues. Trimming cost V 6 bases and J 1 base, with 8 bases left between them. Germline V lookup: CDR1 SGHTA, CDR2 FQGNSA. CDR3 nucleotides: TGTGCCAGCAGTGGGGTAGGCACAGATACGCAGTATTTT. Its translation: CASSGVGTDTQYF.

About this clonotype itself: One end of the junction is discordant with germline, which a read error may explain. The chain employs TRBV12-3 or TRBV12-4 and TRBJ2-1; TRBD1 agrees at 9 bases. This CDR3 comprises 15 residues. The CDR3 protein is CVSSHRDRVKTEQFF. CDR3 nucleotides: TGTGTCAGCAGCCACCGGGACAGGGTGAAAACTGAGCAGTTCTTC.

The chain employs TRBV6-5 and TRBJ2-2; either TRBD1 or TRBD2 may supply D (5 bases each). Germline assignment: CDR1 MNHEY and CDR2 SVGAGI. V lost 6 bases and J lost 4, with 12 bases in between. The CDR3 spans 14 residues. The CDR3 loop reads CASRGNGGTGELFF. For the CDR3, the DNA is TGTGCCAGCAGGGGCAATGGGGGCACCGGGGAGCTGTTTTTT.